These T cell receptor beta chains were read from a single sample in a study of T cell repertoires in cytomegalovirus infection. Using its own MiXCR run on the reads, TCRdb lists one record per CDR3 protein. This sample has fewer than 550,000 distinct CDR3 sequences, with approximately 31% found just once. Sequencing input: PBMCs. The receptors stem from a human donor in good health (CMV status not recorded). Some clones in this sample may be carry-over from other donors' samples. CDR3s include the opening cysteine and the closing phenylalanine or tryptophan. The D gene is left open where the match is weak. Only part of the rows carry a size: once, few, many, or a class if the clone is expanded.

cdr3_aa cdr3_nt j_call clone_size d_call v_call
CASSQVLGGYGYTF TGCGCCAGCAGCCAAGTTCTGGGGGGCTATGGCTACACCTTC TRBJ1-2 . . TRBV4-1
CAISSLRSSNQPQHF TGTGCCATTAGTAGCCTTAGAAGTAGCAATCAGCCCCAGCATTTT TRBJ1-5 . . TRBV19
CASSARTGRAEQYF TGTGCCAGCAGCGCAAGGACAGGGAGAGCCGAGCAGTACTTC TRBJ2-7 . TRBD1 TRBV7-8
CASSGGRTDTQYF TGTGCCAGCTCGGGGGGAAGAACAGATACGCAGTATTTT TRBJ2-3 many TRBD2 TRBV6-1
CASSPTGGRNYGYTF TGTGCCAGCAGTCCCACTGGGGGGCGGAACTATGGCTACACCTTC TRBJ1-2 . . TRBV12-3/TRBV12-4
CASSQYLPGQGVKGYTF TGTGCCAGCAGTCAGTATCTGCCGGGACAGGGTGTGAAGGGCTACACCTTC TRBJ1-2 few TRBD1 TRBV6-1
CASSGLLAYGYTF TGTGCCAGCAGTGGTTTGTTGGCCTATGGCTACACCTTC TRBJ1-2 . . TRBV6-5
CASSDGVGRGYEQYF TGTGCCAGCAGTGACGGTGTAGGACGGGGCTACGAGCAGTACTTC TRBJ2-7 . . TRBV6-6
CASSLVRTGAGETQYF TGTGCCAGCAGCTTAGTACGGACAGGGGCAGGGGAGACCCAGTACTTC TRBJ2-5 many TRBD1 TRBV7-2
CASSDHGGGNEKLFF TGTGCCAGCAGTGATCATGGGGGTGGGAATGAAAAACTGTTTTTT TRBJ1-4 . . TRBV6-1
CASSQRFLRRLRFEQYF TGCGCCAGCAGTCAAAGATTCCTCCGGCGGCTTCGGTTCGAGCAGTACTTC TRBJ2-7 . . TRBV23-1
CASNSGAKGEQYF TGTGCCAGCAATAGCGGGGCAAAAGGCGAGCAGTACTTC TRBJ2-7 . TRBD2 TRBV13
CASAPGATNEKLFF TGTGCCAGCGCCCCCGGGGCAACTAATGAAAAACTGTTTTTT TRBJ1-4 many . TRBV7-2
CASTGRGATGANVLTF TGTGCCAGCACGGGGAGGGGGGCTACTGGGGCCAACGTCCTGACTTTC TRBJ2-6 . . TRBV6-2/TRBV6-3
CASSVQGQCLAYEQYF TGTGCCAGCAGCGTACAAGGGCAGTGCCTTGCCTACGAGCAGTACTTC TRBJ2-7 . . TRBV7-8
CASSFDRDRVETQYF TGTGCCAGCAGCTTTGACCGGGACAGGGTAGAGACCCAGTACTTC TRBJ2-5 . TRBD1 TRBV5-3
CASRNPGTAMRYTF TGTGCCAGCAGGAACCCCGGGACAGCTATGCGCTACACCTTC TRBJ1-2 . TRBD1 TRBV6-5
CASSLVAGGPASTDTQYF TGTGCCAGCAGCTTGGTAGCGGGGGGGCCCGCGAGCACAGATACGCAGTATTTT TRBJ2-3 . TRBD2 TRBV5-4
CASSPWGGAVAEAFF TGTGCCAGCAGCCCCTGGGGGGGGGCTGTCGCTGAAGCTTTCTTT TRBJ1-1 many . TRBV11-2
CASSLQRGAYEQYF TGTGCCAGCAGCTTACAACGGGGGGCCTACGAGCAGTACTTC TRBJ2-7 . TRBD2 TRBV7-8
CATSDPRSYNEQFF TGTGCCACCAGTGACCCTCGGAGCTACAATGAGCAGTTCTTC TRBJ2-1 few . TRBV24-1
CASRGHLNTEAFF TGTGCCAGCCGGGGACATTTGAACACTGAAGCTTTCTTT TRBJ1-1 many . TRBV6-6
CASSQIQFSMNTEAFF TGCGCCAGCAGCCAAATACAGTTTTCCATGAACACTGAAGCTTTCTTT TRBJ1-1 . . TRBV4-1
CASSEGGEEYEQYF TGTGCCAGCAGCGAGGGGGGGGAGGAGTACGAGCAGTACTTC TRBJ2-7 few . TRBV5-6
CASSPPPGLYEQYF TGTGCCAGCAGCCCCCCACCGGGACTCTACGAGCAGTACTTC TRBJ2-7 many . TRBV7-2
CASSYSSEQPQHF TGTGCCAGCAGTTACTCGTCGGAGCAGCCCCAGCATTTT TRBJ1-5 few . TRBV6-5
CASSISKEGVSNQPQHF TGTGCCAGTAGTATATCGAAGGAAGGGGTTAGCAATCAGCCCCAGCATTTT TRBJ1-5 once . TRBV19
CSAHSNTYEQYF TGCAGTGCCCATTCTAATACCTACGAGCAGTACTTC TRBJ2-7 . . TRBV20-1
CASRHPTGELGF TGTGCCAGCAGGCACCCCACCGGGGAGCTGGGTTTT TRBJ2-2 . . TRBV12-3/TRBV12-4